The 5 T cell receptor beta chains below come from one sample, sequenced in a study of blood T cell repertoires in COVID-19 (dated by TCRdb to about 2020). The library was produced with the immunoSEQ multiplex PCR assay. TCRdb mirrors the immuneACCESS table, restricted to in-frame sequences. Some clones are absent from its copies; in checked studies, under half trace to an unresolved V gene, and the reason for the others is unknown. Recorded for this sample are 150,000 to 200,000 clones; 75% to 90% of them occurred a single time. Of the sample, approximately 5.3% is held by the ten largest clones. The specimen was PBMCs or T cells enriched from blood (not recorded which). Every receptor here comes from a man in his 70s who had been exposed to COVID-19.

The chain recombines TRBV18 with TRBJ2-5; D not certain. Germline assignment: CDR1 KGHSH and CDR2 LQKENI. The ends were cut back, 2 bases at V and 5 bases at J, with 12 bases in the middle. The CDR3 extends over 14 amino acids. The CDR3 sequence is CASSPDELYETQYF. CDR3 sequence (DNA): TGTGCCAGCTCACCAGATGAGCTGTACGAGACCCAGTACTTC.

Only a few counts were recorded for this clone. The chain uses TRBV4-3 and TRBJ2-3; 7 bases agree with TRBD2. CDR3 length: 16 amino acids. Germline CDR1 reads LGHNA; CDR2 reads YSLEER. Trimming at V came to 0 bases and at J to 6 bases, leaving 9 bases not matched to a gene. The CDR3 loop is CASSQDNGLGWDTQYF. In nucleotides, the CDR3 is TGCGCCAGCAGCCAAGATAACGGACTAGGCTGGGATACGCAGTATTTT.

V is TRBV7-2 and J is TRBJ1-3; D is undetermined. The CDR3 is made up of 17 amino acids. Germline V lookup: CDR1 SGHTA, CDR2 FQGNSA. Deletions cut 5 bases from V and 1 base from J, with 18 bases between. CDR3 in amino acids: CASSRTGTLSSGNTIYF. Here the CDR3 DNA reads TGTGCCAGCAGCCGCACGGGTACCCTCTCGTCTGGAAACACCATATATTTT.

The chain has TRBV7-2 and TRBJ1-4, with D possibly being TRBD1 (5 bases). This CDR3 spans 14 amino acids. V was shortened by 2 bases and J by 9 bases, with 13 bases between the two germline ends. Germline loops: CDR1 SGHTA, CDR2 FQGNSA. This CDR3 is CASSLSLQGKKLFF. The CDR3 coding sequence is TGTGCCAGCAGCTTAAGTTTGCAGGGTAAAAAACTGTTTTTT. Based on the CDR3 plus reference TRBV7-2 and TRBJ1-4, the full variable domain is GAGVSQSPSNKVTEKGKDVELRCDPISGHTALYWYRQSLGQGLEFLIYFQGNSAPDKSGLPSDRFSAERTGGSVSTLTIQRTQQEDSAVYLCASSLSLQGKKLFFGSGTQLSVL.

V and J are TRBV9 and TRBJ2-1; 13 bases fit TRBD2. Trimming took 2 bases from V and 9 from J; bases not matched to a gene: 11. The CDR3 has 17 residues. Germline V gives CDR1 SGDLS, CDR2 YYNGEE. In nucleotides, the CDR3 is TGTGCCAGCAGCGTCGCCGGGGGGACTAGCGGGAAGACTGAGCAGTTCTTC. It encodes CASSVAGGTSGKTEQFF.